This T cell receptor beta chain was retrieved from a study of blood T cell repertoires in COVID-19. This clone was seen a handful of times. Data came from immunoSEQ multiplex PCR; TCRdb stores just in-frame clones and leaves some out. The sample lists 150,000 to 200,000 clones, approximately 87% seen once, with 10% in the top ten. Patients at the Seattle site were enrolled during active infection and followed longitudinally. The sample consisted of peripheral blood. The receptor was derived from a woman aged 70-85 years with COVID-19, enrolled during active disease.

CDR3 residues: CASSPASPYNSPLHF. The CDR3 DNA is TGTGCCAGCAGTCCTGCCAGTCCCTATAATTCACCCCTCCACTTT. J is TRBJ1-6 and V is TRBV3-1 (or the pseudogene TRBV3-2); no clear D gene. The V and J ends lost 6 bases and 2 bases respectively, with 11 bases between them. CDR1 LGHDT and CDR2 YNNKEL come from the germline V gene (reference sequence). The CDR3 is 15 residues long.